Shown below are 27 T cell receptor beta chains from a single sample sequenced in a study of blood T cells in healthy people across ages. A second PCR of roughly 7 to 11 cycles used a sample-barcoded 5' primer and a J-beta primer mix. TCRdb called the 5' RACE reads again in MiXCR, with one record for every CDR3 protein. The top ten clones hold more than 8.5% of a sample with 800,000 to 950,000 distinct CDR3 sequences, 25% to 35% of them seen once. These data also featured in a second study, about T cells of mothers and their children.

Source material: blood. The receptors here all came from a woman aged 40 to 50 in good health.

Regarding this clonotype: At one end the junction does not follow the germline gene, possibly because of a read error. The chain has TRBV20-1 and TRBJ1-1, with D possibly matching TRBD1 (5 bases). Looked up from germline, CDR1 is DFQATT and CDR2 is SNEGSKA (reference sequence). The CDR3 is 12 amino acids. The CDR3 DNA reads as TGTTCGACAGCCACCCTCCGCACTGGAGCTTTCTTT. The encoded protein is CSTATLRTGAFF.

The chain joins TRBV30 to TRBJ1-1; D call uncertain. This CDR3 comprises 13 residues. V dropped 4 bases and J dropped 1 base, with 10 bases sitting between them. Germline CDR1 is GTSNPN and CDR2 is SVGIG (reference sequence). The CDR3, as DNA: TGTGCCTGGACGCGAGACTCGAACACTGAAGCTTTCTTT. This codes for CAWTRDSNTEAFF.

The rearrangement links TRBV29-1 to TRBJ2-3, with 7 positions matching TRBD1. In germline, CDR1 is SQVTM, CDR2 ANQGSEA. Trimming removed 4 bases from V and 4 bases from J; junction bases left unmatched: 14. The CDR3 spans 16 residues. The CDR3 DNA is TGCAGCGTTGGCAATCCCCGGGACAGTGTCCCAGATACGCAGTATTTT. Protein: CSVGNPRDSVPDTQYF.

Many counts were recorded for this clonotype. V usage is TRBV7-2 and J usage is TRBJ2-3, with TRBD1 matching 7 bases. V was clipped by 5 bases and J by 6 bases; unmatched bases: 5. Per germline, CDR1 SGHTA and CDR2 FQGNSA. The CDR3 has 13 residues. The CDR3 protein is CASSPYRGDTQYF. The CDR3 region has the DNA TGTGCCAGCAGCCCGTACAGGGGCGATACGCAGTATTTT. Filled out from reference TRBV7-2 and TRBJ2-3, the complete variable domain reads GAGVSQSPSNKVTEKGKDVELRCDPISGHTALYWYRQSLGQGLEFLIYFQGNSAPDKSGLPSDRFSAERTGGSVSTLTIQRTQQEDSAVYLCASSPYRGDTQYFGPGTRLTVL.

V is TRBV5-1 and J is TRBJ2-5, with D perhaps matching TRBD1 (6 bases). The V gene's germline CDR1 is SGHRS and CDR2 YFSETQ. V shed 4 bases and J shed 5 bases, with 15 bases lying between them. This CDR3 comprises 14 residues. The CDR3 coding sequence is TGCGCCAGCAGCCCTGGGCACAGGGAGGAGACCCAGTACTTC. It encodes CASSPGHREETQYF.

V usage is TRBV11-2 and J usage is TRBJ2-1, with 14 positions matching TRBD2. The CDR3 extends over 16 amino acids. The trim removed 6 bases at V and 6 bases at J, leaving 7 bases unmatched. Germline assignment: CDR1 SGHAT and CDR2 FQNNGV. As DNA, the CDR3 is TGTGCCAGCAGAGAGACTAGCGGGGGGGCCTCCAATGAGCAGTTCTTC. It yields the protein CASRETSGGASNEQFF.

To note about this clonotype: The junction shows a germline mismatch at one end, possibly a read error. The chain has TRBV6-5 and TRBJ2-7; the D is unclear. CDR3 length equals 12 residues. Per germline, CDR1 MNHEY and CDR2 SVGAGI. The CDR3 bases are TGTGCCAGCACAGGACGTTCCTACGGGCAGTACTTC. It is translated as CASTGRSYGQYF.

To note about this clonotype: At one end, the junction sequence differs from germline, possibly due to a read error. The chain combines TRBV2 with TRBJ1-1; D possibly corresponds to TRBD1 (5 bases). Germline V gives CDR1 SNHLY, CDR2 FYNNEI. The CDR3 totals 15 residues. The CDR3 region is CASTFTRGLETETFF. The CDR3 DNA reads TGTGCCAGCACCTTTACGAGGGGTTTGGAAACTGAAACTTTCTTT.

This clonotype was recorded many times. The CDR3 protein is CASSGTSNRGFETQYF. CDR3 coding DNA: TGTGCCAGCAGCGGAACTTCTAACAGGGGGTTCGAGACCCAGTACTTC. The V gene is TRBV9, the J gene TRBJ2-5, with 8 bases that match TRBD1. This CDR3 region has 16 residues. After removal of 3 bases from V and 5 bases from J, the junction contained 12 bases not matched to a gene. Germline V gene lookup returns CDR1 SGDLS and CDR2 YYNGEE.

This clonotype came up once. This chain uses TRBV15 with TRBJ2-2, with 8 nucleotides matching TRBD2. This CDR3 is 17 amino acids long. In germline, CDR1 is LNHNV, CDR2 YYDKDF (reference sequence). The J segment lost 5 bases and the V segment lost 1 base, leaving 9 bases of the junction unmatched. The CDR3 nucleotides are TGTGCCACCAGCAGAGCCCCCGAGGTAGCGGGGACCGGGGAGCTGTTTTTT. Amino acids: CATSRAPEVAGTGELFF.

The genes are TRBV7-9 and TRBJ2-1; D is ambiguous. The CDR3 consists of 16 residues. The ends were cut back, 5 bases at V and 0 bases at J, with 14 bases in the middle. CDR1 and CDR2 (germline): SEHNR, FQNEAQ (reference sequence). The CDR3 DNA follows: TGTGCCAGCAGCACGCCTGACTCGGGCTCCTACAATGAGCAGTTCTTC. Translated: CASSTPDSGSYNEQFF.

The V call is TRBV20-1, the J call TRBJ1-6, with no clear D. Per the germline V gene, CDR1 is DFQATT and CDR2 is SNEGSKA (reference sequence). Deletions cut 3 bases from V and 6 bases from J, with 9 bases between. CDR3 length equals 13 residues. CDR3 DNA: TGCAGTGCTAGTAGCATGGGTAATTCACCCCTCCACTTT. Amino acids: CSASSMGNSPLHF.

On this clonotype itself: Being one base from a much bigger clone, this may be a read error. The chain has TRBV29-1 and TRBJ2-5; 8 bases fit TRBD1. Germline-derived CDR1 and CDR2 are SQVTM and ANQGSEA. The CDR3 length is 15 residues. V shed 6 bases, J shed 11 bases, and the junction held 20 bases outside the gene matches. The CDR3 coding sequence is TGCAGCGTACAAATAGGACAGGGAAAGTTCTACGGGCAGTACTTC. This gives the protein CSVQIGQGKFYGQYF.

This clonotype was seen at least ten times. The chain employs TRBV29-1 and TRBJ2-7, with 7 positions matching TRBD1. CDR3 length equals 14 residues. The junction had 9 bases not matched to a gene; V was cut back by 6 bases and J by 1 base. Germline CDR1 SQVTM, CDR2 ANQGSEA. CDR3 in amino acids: CSVKPGQISYEQYF. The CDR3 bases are TGCAGCGTCAAGCCGGGACAGATATCCTACGAGCAGTACTTC.

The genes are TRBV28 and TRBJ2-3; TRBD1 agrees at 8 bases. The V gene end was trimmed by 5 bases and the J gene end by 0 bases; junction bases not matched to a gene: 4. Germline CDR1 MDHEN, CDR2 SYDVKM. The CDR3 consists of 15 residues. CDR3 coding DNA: TGTGCCAGCAGTACCGGACAGGGTAGCACAGATACGCAGTATTTT. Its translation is CASSTGQGSTDTQYF.

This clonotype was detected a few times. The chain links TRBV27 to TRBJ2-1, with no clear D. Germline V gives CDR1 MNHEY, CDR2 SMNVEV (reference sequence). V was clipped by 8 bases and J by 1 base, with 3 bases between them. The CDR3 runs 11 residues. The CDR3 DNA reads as TGTGCCAGCCAGTCCTACAATGAGCAGTTCTTC. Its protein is CASQSYNEQFF.

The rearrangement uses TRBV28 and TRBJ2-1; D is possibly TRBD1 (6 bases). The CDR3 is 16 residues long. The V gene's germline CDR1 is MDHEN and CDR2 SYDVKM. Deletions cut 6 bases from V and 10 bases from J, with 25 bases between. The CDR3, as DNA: TGTGCCAGCAGCGTCTTTGCAGGTAGGGGGAGAGGAGAGCAGTTCTTC. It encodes CASSVFAGRGRGEQFF. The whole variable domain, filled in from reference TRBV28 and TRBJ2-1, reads DVKVTQSSRYLVKRTGEKVFLECVQDMDHENMFWYRQDPGLGLRLIYFSYDVKMKEKGDIPEGYSVSREKKERFSLILESASTNQTSMYLCASSVFAGRGRGEQFFGPGTRLTVL.

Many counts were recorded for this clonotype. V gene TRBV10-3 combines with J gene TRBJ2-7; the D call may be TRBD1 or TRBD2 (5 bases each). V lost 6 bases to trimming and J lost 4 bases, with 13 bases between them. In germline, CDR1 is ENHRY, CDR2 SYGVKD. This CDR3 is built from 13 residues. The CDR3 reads CAISPQGAYEQYF. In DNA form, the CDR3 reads TGTGCCATCAGCCCGCAGGGAGCTTACGAGCAGTACTTC.

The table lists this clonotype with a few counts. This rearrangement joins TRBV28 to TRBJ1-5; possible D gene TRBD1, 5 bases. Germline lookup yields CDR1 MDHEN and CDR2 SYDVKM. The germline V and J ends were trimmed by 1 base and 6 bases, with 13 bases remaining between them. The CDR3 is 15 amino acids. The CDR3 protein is CASSLLGGRGQPQHF. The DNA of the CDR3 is TGTGCCAGCAGTTTATTGGGGGGACGTGGTCAGCCCCAGCATTTT.

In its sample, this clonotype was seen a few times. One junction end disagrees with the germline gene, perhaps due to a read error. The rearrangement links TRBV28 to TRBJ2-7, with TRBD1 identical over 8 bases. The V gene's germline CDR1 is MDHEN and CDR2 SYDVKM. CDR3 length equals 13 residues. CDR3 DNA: TGTGCCAGCAGTTTAAAAAATATGGACAGGGCAAACTTC. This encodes CASSLKNMDRANF. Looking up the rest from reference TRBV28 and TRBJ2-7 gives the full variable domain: DVKVTQSSRYLVKRTGEKVFLECVQDMDHENMFWYRQDPGLGLRLIYFSYDVKMKEKGDIPEGYSVSREKKERFSLILESASTNQTSMYLCASSLKNMDRANFGPGTRLTVT.

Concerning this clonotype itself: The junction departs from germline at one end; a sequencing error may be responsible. CDR3 nucleotide sequence: TGTGCCAGCAGGGGGACAGGGAGCGCATACGAGGAATATTTC. Its protein is CASRGTGSAYEEYF. This chain uses TRBV12-3 or TRBV12-4 with TRBJ2-3; 9 nucleotides match TRBD1. The CDR3 extends over 14 amino acids.

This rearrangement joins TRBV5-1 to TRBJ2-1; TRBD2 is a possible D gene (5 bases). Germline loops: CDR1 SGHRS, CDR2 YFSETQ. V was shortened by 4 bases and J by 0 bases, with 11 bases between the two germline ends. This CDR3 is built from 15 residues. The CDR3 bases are TGCGCCAGCAGCGAGCGAACTAGCTCCTACAATGAGCAGTTCTTC. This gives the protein CASSERTSSYNEQFF.

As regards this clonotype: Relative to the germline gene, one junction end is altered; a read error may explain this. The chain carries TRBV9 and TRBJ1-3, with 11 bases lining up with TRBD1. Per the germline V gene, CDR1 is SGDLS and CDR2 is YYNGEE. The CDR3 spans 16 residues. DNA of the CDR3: TGTGCCAGCAGCCTCGGGACAGGGGGAACTGGAGACACCATATATTTT. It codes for CASSLGTGGTGDTIYF.

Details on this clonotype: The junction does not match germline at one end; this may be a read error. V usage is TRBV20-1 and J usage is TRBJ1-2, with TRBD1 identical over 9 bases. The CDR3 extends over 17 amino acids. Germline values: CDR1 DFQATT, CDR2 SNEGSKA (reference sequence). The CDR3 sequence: CSAIAPGTGLSNYDYTF. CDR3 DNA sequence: TGCAGTGCAATCGCCCCCGGGACAGGGCTCAGTAACTATGACTACACCTTC.

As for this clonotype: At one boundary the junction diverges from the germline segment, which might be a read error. The CDR3 nucleotides read TGTGCCAGTAGCTTAATGACGGGGGTCAATGAGCAGTACTTC. Translating gives CASSLMTGVNEQYF. The rearrangement uses TRBV7-9 and TRBJ2-4; TRBD2 might be the D (6 bases). Germline V lookup: CDR1 SEHNR, CDR2 FQNEAQ (reference sequence). The CDR3 has 14 amino acids.

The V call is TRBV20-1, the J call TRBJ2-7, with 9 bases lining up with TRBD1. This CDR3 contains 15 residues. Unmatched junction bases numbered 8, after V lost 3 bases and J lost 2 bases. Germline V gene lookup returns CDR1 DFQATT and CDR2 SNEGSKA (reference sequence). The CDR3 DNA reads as TGCAGTGCTAGTAACCCCGGGACAGGGCCCTACGAGCAGTACTTC. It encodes CSASNPGTGPYEQYF.

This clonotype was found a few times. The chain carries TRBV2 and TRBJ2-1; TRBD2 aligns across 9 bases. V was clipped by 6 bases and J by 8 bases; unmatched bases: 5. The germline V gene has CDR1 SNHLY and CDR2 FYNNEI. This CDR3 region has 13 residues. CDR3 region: CASRAGGPDEQFF. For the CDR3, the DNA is TGTGCCAGCAGGGCGGGGGGGCCTGATGAGCAGTTCTTC.